Below are 7 T cell receptor beta chains sequenced from a single sample in a study of PD-L1 blockade in urothelial cancer. The assay was immunoSEQ multiplex PCR, and TCRdb's table has in-frame clones only and misses some. Of approximately 51,000 clones in the sample, just over 85% were seen once. Time point: pretreatment peripheral blood. Sequenced here: PBMCs, sampled around atezolizumab (anti-PD-L1) treatment. These receptors all come from a man aged 60 to 75 with urothelial cancer.

The rearrangement joins TRBV6-1 to TRBJ2-3, with TRBD2 identical over 8 bases. The trim removed 7 bases at V and 5 bases at J, leaving 11 bases unmatched. The CDR3 sequence is 15 residues long. Germline CDR1 is MNHNS and CDR2 is SASEGT. The CDR3 bases are TGTGCCAGCATATCGGGGGGGGCAGGTGGAGATACGCAGTATTTT. Encoded protein: CASISGGAGGDTQYF.

The rearrangement joins TRBV4-2 to TRBJ2-7, with 12 bases aligning to TRBD2. The CDR3 totals 19 residues. V was pared by 0 bases and J by 0 bases, with 9 bases of the junction left unmatched. Germline loops: CDR1 LGHNA, CDR2 YNFKEQ. Here the CDR3 reads CASSQDGLAGISSSYEQYF. CDR3 nucleotides: TGTGCCAGCAGCCAAGACGGACTAGCGGGAATATCGAGCTCCTACGAGCAGTACTTC.

V is TRBV10-3 and J is TRBJ2-5; D may be TRBD2 (7 bases). CDR1 and CDR2 (germline): ENHRY, SYGVKD. The ends were cut back, 4 bases at V and 2 bases at J, with 20 bases in the middle. The CDR3 covers 17 residues. The CDR3, as DNA: TGTGCCATCAGTGCCGTCCGGGGGCGGGGGAGGCAAGAGACCCAGTACTTC. Translation: CAISAVRGRGRQETQYF.

The chain has TRBV5-4 and TRBJ1-2, with TRBD1 identical over 9 bases. The CDR3 consists of 16 residues. Per germline, CDR1 SGHNT and CDR2 YYREEE (reference sequence). J was trimmed by 6 bases and V by 0 bases; bases with no gene match: 9. The CDR3 nucleotides read TGTGCCAGCAGCTTGGTGGGGACAGGGACAGGGAATGGCTACACCTTC. Encoded protein: CASSLVGTGTGNGYTF. The variable domain in full, with the rest retrieved from reference TRBV5-4 and TRBJ1-2, is ETGVTQSPTHLIKTRGQQVTLRCSSQSGHNTVSWYQQALGQGPQFIFQYYREEENGRGNFPPRFSGLQFPNYSSELNVNALELDDSALYLCASSLVGTGTGNGYTFGSGTRLTVV.

The chain is built from TRBV6-6 and TRBJ2-6, with D possibly TRBD1 on 6 matching bases. Germline loops: CDR1 MNHNY, CDR2 SVGAGI (reference sequence). Trimming pared 4 bases from V and 2 bases from J, leaving 6 bases between. The CDR3 spans 14 residues. CDR3 in DNA: TGTGCCAGCAGTTCAGGGGCTGGGGCCAACGTCCTGACTTTC. Protein: CASSSGAGANVLTF.

This chain uses TRBV6-5 with TRBJ2-2, with 9 bases aligning to TRBD1. Per germline, CDR1 MNHEY and CDR2 SVGAGI. Unmatched junction bases numbered 4, after V lost 6 bases and J lost 5 bases. The CDR3 spans 14 residues. The CDR3 DNA reads as TGTGCCAGCAGAGGACAGGGGTTGACCGGGGAGCTGTTTTTT. It encodes CASRGQGLTGELFF.

This clone was seen a handful of times. The gene calls are TRBV2 and TRBJ1-2; D gene uncertain. The CDR3 loop spans 13 amino acids. V gave up 10 bases and J gave up 0 bases, with 12 bases separating them. Germline loops: CDR1 SNHLY, CDR2 FYNNEI. CDR3 in amino acids: CATLLRSNYGYTF. In nucleotides, the CDR3 is TGTGCCACCCTTCTCCGGTCTAACTATGGCTACACCTTC.